This T cell receptor beta chain was obtained from a study of OX40 agonist ivuxolimab in advanced cancers. This clone was recorded a few times. V was shortened by 0 bases and J by 1 base, with 10 bases between the two germline ends. The CDR3 has 15 amino acids. Germline V CDR1 and CDR2: SGHNT, YYREEE (reference sequence). TCRdb's table, derived via immunoSEQ multiplex PCR, lists solely in-frame clones and lacks some. The sample carries 40,000 to 60,000 clones, 85% to 90% recorded once. The chain combines TRBV5-4 with TRBJ1-1; D is unclear. The sequenced sample was CD4+ or CD8+ T cells sorted from blood, obtained in a trial of the OX40 agonist ivuxolimab. This receptor was identified in an adult with an advanced solid tumor such as melanoma, head and neck, liver or kidney cancer. CDR3 protein: CASSLGRVPNTEAFF. In nucleotides, the CDR3 is TGTGCCAGCAGCTTGGGGAGGGTACCGAACACTGAAGCTTTCTTT.